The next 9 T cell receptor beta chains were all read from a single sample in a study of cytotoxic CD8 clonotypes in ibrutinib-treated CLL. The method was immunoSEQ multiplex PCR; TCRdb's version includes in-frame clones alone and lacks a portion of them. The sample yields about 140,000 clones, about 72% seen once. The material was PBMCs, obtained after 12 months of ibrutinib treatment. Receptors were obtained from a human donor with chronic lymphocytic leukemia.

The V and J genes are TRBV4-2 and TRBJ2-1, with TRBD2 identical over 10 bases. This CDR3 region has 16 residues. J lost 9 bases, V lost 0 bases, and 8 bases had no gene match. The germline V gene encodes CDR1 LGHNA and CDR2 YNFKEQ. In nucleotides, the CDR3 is TGTGCCAGCAGCCAAGAGTTTAGGCTAGCGGGAGCTGAGCAGTTCTTC. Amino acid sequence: CASSQEFRLAGAEQFF.

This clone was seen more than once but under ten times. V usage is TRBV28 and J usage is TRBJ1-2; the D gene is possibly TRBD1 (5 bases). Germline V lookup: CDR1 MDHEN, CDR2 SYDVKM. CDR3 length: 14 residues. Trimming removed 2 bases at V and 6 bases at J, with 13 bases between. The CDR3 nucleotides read TGTGCCAGCAGTTTAGGGCTTTCGGGGGATGGCTACACCTTC. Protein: CASSLGLSGDGYTF.

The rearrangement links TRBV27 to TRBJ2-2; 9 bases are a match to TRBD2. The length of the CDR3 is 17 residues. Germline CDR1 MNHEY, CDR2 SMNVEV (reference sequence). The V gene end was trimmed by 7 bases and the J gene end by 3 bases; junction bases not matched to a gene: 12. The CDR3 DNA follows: TGTGCCAGCATCCAGTCGGCGGGGGGGCCGCACACCGGGGAGCTGTTTTTT. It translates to CASIQSAGGPHTGELFF.

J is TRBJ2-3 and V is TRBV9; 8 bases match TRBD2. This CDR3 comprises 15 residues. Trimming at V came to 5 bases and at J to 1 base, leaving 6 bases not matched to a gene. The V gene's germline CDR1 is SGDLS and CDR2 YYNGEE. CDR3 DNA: TGTGCCAGCAGGGGAGCGGGACTAGGCACAGATACGCAGTATTTT. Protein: CASRGAGLGTDTQYF. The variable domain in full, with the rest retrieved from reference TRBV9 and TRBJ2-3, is DSGVTQTPKHLITATGQRVTLRCSPRSGDLSVYWYQQSLDQGLQFLIQYYNGEERAKGNILERFSAQQFPDLHSELNLSSLELGDSALYFCASRGAGLGTDTQYFGPGTRLTVL.

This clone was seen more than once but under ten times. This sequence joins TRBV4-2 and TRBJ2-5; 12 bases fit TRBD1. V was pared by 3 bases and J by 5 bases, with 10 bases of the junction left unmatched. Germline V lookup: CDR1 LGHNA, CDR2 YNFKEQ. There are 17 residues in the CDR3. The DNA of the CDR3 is TGTGCCAGCAGCCAGGGGGGGACAGGGGGCTCTTGGGAGACCCAGTACTTC. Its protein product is CASSQGGTGGSWETQYF.

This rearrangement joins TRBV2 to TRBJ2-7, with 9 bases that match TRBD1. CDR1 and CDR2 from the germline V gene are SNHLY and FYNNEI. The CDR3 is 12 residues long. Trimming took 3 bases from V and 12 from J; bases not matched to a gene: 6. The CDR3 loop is CASSDGTGPPYF. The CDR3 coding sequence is TGTGCCAGCAGTGACGGGACAGGGCCGCCGTACTTC.

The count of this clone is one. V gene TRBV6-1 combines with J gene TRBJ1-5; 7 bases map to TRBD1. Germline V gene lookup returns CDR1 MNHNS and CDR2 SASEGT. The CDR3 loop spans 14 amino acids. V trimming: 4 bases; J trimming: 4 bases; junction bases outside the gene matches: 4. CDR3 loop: CASSATGLNQPQHF. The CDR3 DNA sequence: TGTGCCAGCAGTGCGACAGGGTTAAATCAGCCCCAGCATTTT.

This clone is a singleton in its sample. The DNA for the CDR3 is TGTGCCAGCAGTCTGTGGGCGGGAGAGACCCAGTACTTC. This codes for CASSLWAGETQYF. The chain is built from TRBV6-4 and TRBJ2-5; D possibly corresponds to TRBD2 (5 bases). The CDR3 totals 13 residues. V was cut by 5 bases and J by 4 bases, with 11 bases left in between. The germline CDR1 and CDR2 sequences are MRHNA and SNTAGT.

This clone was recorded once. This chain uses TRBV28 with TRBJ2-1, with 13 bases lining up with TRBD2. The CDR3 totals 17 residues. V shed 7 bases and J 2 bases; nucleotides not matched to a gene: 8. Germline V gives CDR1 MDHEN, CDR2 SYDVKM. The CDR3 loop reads CASKGLAGEGAYNEQFF. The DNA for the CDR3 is TGTGCCAGCAAAGGACTAGCGGGAGAGGGGGCCTACAATGAGCAGTTCTTC.